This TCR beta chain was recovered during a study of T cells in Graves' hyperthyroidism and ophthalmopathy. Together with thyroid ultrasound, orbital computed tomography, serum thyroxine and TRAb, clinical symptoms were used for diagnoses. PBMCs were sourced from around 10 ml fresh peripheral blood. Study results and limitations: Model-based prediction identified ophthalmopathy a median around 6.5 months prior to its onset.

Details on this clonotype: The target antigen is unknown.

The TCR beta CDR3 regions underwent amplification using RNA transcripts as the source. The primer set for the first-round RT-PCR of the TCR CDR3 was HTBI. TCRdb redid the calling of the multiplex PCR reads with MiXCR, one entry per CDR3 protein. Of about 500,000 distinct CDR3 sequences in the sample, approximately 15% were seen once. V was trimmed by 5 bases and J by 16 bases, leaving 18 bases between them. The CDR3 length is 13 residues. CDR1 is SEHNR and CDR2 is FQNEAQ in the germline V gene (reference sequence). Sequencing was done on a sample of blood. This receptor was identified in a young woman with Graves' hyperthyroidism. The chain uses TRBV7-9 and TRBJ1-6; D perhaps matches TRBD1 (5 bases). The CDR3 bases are TGTGCCAGCAGCCCCTATCGGGCCGGGGGTCTCCACTTT. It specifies CASSPYRAGGLHF.